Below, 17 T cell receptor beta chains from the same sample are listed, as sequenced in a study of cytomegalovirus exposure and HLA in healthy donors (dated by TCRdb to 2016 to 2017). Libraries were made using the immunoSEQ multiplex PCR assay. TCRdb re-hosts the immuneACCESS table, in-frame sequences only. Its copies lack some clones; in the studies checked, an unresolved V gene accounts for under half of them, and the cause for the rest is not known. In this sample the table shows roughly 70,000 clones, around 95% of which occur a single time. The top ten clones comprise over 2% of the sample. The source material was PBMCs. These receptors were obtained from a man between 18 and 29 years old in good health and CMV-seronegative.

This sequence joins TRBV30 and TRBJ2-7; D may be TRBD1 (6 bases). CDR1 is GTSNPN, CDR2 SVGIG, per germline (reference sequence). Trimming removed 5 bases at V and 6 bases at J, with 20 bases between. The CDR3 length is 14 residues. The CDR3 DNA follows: TGTGCCTGGTCCCGGGACAAGGTAACGGCCGAGCAGTACTTC. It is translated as CAWSRDKVTAEQYF.

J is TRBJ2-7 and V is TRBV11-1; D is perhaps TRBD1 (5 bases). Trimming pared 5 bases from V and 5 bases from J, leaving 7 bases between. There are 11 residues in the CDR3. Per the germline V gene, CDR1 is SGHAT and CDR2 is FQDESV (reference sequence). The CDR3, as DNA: TGTGCCAGCAGCCCAGGGAACGAGCAGTACTTC. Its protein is CASSPGNEQYF.

The CDR3 loop is CAGTGGWNQPQHF. The CDR3 DNA is TGTGCCGGGACAGGGGGATGGAATCAGCCCCAGCATTTT. The chain has TRBV28 and TRBJ1-5; the match to TRBD1 covers 11 bases. Germline CDR1 reads MDHEN; CDR2 reads SYDVKM. Trimming took 11 bases from V and 4 from J; bases not matched to a gene: 4. The length of the CDR3 is 13 residues.

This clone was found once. The CDR3 DNA follows: TGTGCCAGCAGCTTACGAGCGGGGGCCTACGAGCAGTACTTC. Encoded protein: CASSLRAGAYEQYF. V usage is TRBV7-9 and J usage is TRBJ2-7; TRBD2 aligns across 8 bases. This CDR3 region has 14 residues. Germline-derived CDR1 and CDR2 are SEHNR and FQNEAQ (reference sequence). V dropped 2 bases and J dropped 2; count of bases not matched to a gene: 2. The full variable domain, with the rest looked up from reference TRBV7-9 and TRBJ2-7, is DTGVSQNPRHKITKRGQNVTFRCDPISEHNRLYWYRQTLGQGPEFLTYFQNEAQLEKSRLLSDRFSAERPKGSFSTLEIQRTEQGDSAMYLCASSLRAGAYEQYFGPGTRLTVT.

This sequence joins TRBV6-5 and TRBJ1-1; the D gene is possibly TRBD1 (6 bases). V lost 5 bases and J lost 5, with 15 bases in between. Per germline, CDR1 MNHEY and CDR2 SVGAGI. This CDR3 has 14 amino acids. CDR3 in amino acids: CASSTHLQGTEAFF. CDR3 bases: TGTGCCAGCAGTACCCACCTTCAGGGGACTGAAGCTTTCTTT.

Here the CDR3 DNA reads TGTGCCAGCAGTTACCGGACAGGGGAAACTGAAGCTTTCTTT. Protein product: CASSYRTGETEAFF. The V and J genes are TRBV6-5 and TRBJ1-1; the match to TRBD1 covers 9 bases. CDR3 length: 14 residues. Germline CDR1 and CDR2: MNHEY and SVGAGI. V trimming: 2 bases; J trimming: 5 bases; junction bases outside the gene matches: 3.

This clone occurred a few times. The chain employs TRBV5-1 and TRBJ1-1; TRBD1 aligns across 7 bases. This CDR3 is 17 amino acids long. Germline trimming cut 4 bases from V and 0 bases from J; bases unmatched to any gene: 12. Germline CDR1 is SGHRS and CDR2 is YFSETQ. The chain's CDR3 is CASSSTGTALMNTEAFF. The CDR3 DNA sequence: TGCGCCAGCAGCAGCACCGGGACAGCTCTTATGAACACTGAAGCTTTCTTT.

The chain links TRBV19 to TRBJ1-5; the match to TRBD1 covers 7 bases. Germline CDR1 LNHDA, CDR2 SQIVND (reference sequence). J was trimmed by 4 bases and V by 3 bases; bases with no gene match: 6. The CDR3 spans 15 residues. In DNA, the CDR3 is TGTGCCAGTAGTATCGACAGGGAGTATAATCAGCCCCAGCATTTT. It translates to CASSIDREYNQPQHF. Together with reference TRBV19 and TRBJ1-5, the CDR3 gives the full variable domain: DGGITQSPKYLFRKEGQNVTLSCEQNLNHDAMYWYRQDPGQGLRLIYYSQIVNDFQKGDIAEGYSVSREKKESFPLTVTSAQKNPTAFYLCASSIDREYNQPQHFGDGTRLSIL.

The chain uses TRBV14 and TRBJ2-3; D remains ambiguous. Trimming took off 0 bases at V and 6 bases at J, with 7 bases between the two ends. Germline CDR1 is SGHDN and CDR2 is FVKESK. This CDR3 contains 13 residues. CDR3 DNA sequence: TGTGCCAGCAGCCAAGATCTTGCGGATACGCAGTATTTT. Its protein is CASSQDLADTQYF.

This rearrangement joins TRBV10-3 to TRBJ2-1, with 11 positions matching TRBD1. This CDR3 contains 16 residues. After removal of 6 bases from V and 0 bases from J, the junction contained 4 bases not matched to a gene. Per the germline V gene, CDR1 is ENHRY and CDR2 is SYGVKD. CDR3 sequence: CAISYGTGGSYNEQFF. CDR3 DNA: TGTGCCATCAGCTACGGGACAGGGGGCTCCTACAATGAGCAGTTCTTC.

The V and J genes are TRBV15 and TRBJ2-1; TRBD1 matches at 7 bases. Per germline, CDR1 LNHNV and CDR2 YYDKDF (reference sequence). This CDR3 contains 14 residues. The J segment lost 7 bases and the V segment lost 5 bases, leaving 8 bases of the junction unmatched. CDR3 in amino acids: CATSVTGTVNEQFF. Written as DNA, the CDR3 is TGTGCCACCAGCGTTACCGGGACAGTAAATGAGCAGTTCTTC.

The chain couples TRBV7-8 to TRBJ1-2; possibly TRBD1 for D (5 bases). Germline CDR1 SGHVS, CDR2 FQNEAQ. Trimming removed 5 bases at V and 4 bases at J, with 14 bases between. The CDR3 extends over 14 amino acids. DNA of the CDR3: TGTGCCAGCAGCGACACCGGGACTTTCTATGGCTACACCTTC. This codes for CASSDTGTFYGYTF.

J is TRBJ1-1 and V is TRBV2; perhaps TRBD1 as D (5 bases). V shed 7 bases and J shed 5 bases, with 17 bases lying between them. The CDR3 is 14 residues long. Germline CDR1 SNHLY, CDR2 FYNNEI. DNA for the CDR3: TGTGCCAGCACCAAAAGGACCGGGGGAACTGAAGCTTTCTTT. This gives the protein CASTKRTGGTEAFF.

CDR3 loop: CASSRTGAEDTQYF. The CDR3 coding sequence is TGTGCCAGCAGCAGGACAGGGGCGGAAGATACGCAGTATTTT. The chain employs TRBV5-6 and TRBJ2-3; 9 bases are a match to TRBD1. This CDR3 comprises 14 residues. V gave up 4 bases and J gave up 5 bases; unmatched junction bases: 5. CDR1 and CDR2 from the germline V gene are SGHDT and YYEEEE.

The CDR3 bases are TGTGCCAGCAAACGGGAGGACAATGAGCAGTTCTTC. Its translation is CASKREDNEQFF. The chain has TRBV11-3 and TRBJ2-1, with 7 bases matching TRBD2. The CDR3 extends over 12 amino acids. Trimming cost V 7 bases and J 5 bases; bases outside gene matches: 2. Germline CDR1 is SGHNT and CDR2 is YENEEA.

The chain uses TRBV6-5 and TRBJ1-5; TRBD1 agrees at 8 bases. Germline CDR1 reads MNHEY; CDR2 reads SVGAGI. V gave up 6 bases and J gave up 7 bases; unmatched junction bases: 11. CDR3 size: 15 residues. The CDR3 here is CASRPSGGAKQPQHF. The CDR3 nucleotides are TGTGCCAGCAGACCTTCAGGGGGCGCGAAACAGCCCCAGCATTTT.

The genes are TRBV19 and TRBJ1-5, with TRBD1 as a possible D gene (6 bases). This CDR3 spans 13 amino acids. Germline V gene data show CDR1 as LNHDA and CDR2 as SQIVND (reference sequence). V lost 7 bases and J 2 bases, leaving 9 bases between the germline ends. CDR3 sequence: CASNRVGNQPQHF. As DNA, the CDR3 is TGTGCCAGTAACAGGGTCGGCAATCAGCCCCAGCATTTT.